The 19 T cell receptor beta chains below all came from one sample that was sequenced in a study of a mutant IDH1 vaccine in newly diagnosed glioma. Here immunoSEQ multiplex PCR was the method, and the copy in TCRdb shows in-frame clones only, minus some. This sample has over 30,000 clones; roughly 79% occur once, and the top ten carry approximately 8.5%. Their cognate antigens are unknown. Time point indicated: week 35, safety follow-up. Topical imiquimod accompanied each vaccine dose, which consisted of 300 ug of mutant IDH1 20-mer peptide. The material was PBMCs, obtained from a glioma patient whose treatment included an IDH1 peptide vaccine. Receptors originate from a woman aged 25 to 39 with glioma. Some clones in this sample may be carry-over from other donors' samples.

The chain employs TRBV9 and TRBJ1-5; D remains unclear. V was shortened by 2 bases and J by 0 bases, with 9 bases between the two germline ends. The CDR3 is 15 amino acids. Germline V CDR1 and CDR2: SGDLS, YYNGEE. In DNA, the CDR3 is TGTGCCAGCAGCGTTGGGCCTAATAGCAATCAGCCCCAGCATTTT. Its translation: CASSVGPNSNQPQHF.

The chain carries TRBV6-5 and TRBJ2-3; D may be TRBD1 or TRBD2 (5 bases each). The V gene lost 4 bases and the J gene lost 2 bases, with 7 bases spanning the gap. The CDR3 is 13 residues long. Germline CDR1 and CDR2: MNHEY and SVGAGI. CDR3 nucleotides: TGTGCCAGCAGTTCCGGGGCCACAGATACGCAGTATTTT. Its protein is CASSSGATDTQYF.

This clone was counted a few times. The V gene is TRBV6-1, the J gene TRBJ1-2; tentative D call: TRBD1 (5 bases). This CDR3 has 14 residues. CDR1 is MNHNS, CDR2 SASEGT, per germline. The V and J ends lost 1 base and 6 bases respectively, with 12 bases between them. In DNA form, the CDR3 reads TGTGCCAGCAGTGAAGGGGACTCTAGGGATGGCTACACCTTC. Encoded protein: CASSEGDSRDGYTF.

The chain combines TRBV5-1 with TRBJ1-1, with no clear D. The CDR3 runs 13 residues. V was cut by 2 bases and J by 1 base, with 6 bases left in between. Germline values: CDR1 SGHRS, CDR2 YFSETQ. The CDR3 protein is CASSFGENTEAFF. Written as DNA, the CDR3 is TGCGCCAGCAGCTTCGGTGAGAACACTGAAGCTTTCTTT.

The J gene is TRBJ1-4, the V gene TRBV7-6, with D maybe TRBD1 (5 bases). Germline lookup yields CDR1 SGHVS and CDR2 FNYEAQ. V lost 4 bases and J lost 0, with 21 bases in between. The CDR3 is made up of 19 amino acids. This CDR3 reads CASSSTRQLALATNEKLFF. The CDR3 DNA follows: TGTGCCAGCAGCTCAACCCGACAGCTGGCTCTTGCAACTAATGAAAAACTGTTTTTT.

The chain joins TRBV7-6 to TRBJ2-7; D is perhaps TRBD1 (5 bases). Between the trimmed V and J ends, which lost 5 bases and 7 bases, there was a span of 12 bases. The CDR3 is made up of 12 amino acids. CDR1 is SGHVS and CDR2 is FNYEAQ in the germline V gene. The CDR3 nucleotides read TGTGCCAGCAGCCAGGTAGCAGGGGAGCAGTACTTC. This codes for CASSQVAGEQYF.

This chain connects TRBV10-1 to TRBJ2-2, with unresolved D. From germline, CDR1 is WNHNN and CDR2 SYGVQD (reference sequence). Deletions cut 0 bases from V and 3 bases from J, with 8 bases between. This CDR3 is built from 15 residues. CDR3 sequence: CASSESFQDTGELFF. CDR3 nucleotide sequence: TGCGCCAGCAGTGAGTCTTTCCAGGACACCGGGGAGCTGTTTTTT.

V usage is TRBV28 and J usage is TRBJ1-5, with TRBD1 identical over 8 bases. Germline V gene sequence: CDR1 MDHEN, CDR2 SYDVKM. Trimming took 9 bases from V and 2 from J; bases not matched to a gene: 9. The CDR3 is 15 residues long. The CDR3 reads CASRGQVSGNQPQHF. DNA of the CDR3: TGTGCCAGTCGGGGACAGGTATCCGGCAATCAGCCCCAGCATTTT.

This clone was counted once. The chain carries TRBV19 and TRBJ2-3; 8 bases align to TRBD2. V gave up 5 bases and J gave up 12 bases; unmatched junction bases: 22. From germline, CDR1 is LNHDA and CDR2 SQIVND (reference sequence). The length of the CDR3 is 17 residues. The CDR3 spells CASSPARVRSGRAGQYF. DNA of the CDR3: TGTGCCAGTAGTCCCGCCCGGGTTCGGAGCGGGAGAGCGGGCCAGTATTTT.

This clone has just a few counts. The chain combines TRBV2 with TRBJ1-1, with D uncertain. Germline CDR1 reads SNHLY; CDR2 reads FYNNEI. The CDR3 extends over 14 amino acids. Between the trimmed V and J ends, which lost 6 bases and 1 base, there was a span of 12 bases. Here the CDR3 DNA reads TGTGCCAGCAGCCGCTTCGGTCCGAACACTGAAGCTTTCTTT. It specifies CASSRFGPNTEAFF.

The rearrangement joins TRBV18 to TRBJ1-2, with D possibly TRBD1 on 6 matching bases. V gave up 3 bases and J gave up 4 bases, with 9 bases separating them. The CDR3 has 13 amino acids. Per germline, CDR1 KGHSH and CDR2 LQKENI. The CDR3 spells CASSPGHFYGYTF. The CDR3 DNA reads as TGTGCCAGCTCACCGGGACACTTCTATGGCTACACCTTC.

The chain links TRBV11-2 to TRBJ2-5, with 9 nucleotides matching TRBD1. The CDR3 extends over 16 amino acids. Germline CDR1 and CDR2: SGHAT and FQNNGV. V was pared by 5 bases and J by 3 bases, with 10 bases of the junction left unmatched. CDR3 amino acids: CASSAFDRGDEETQYF. The CDR3 bases are TGTGCCAGCAGCGCTTTTGACAGGGGGGATGAAGAGACCCAGTACTTC.

This clone occurred once. The V and J genes are TRBV5-1 and TRBJ2-1; possible D gene TRBD2, 6 bases. The CDR3 loop spans 16 amino acids. V gave up 0 bases and J gave up 2 bases, with 12 bases separating them. Germline V CDR1 and CDR2: SGHRS, YFSETQ. The CDR3 protein is CASSLARGSPYNEQFF. CDR3 in DNA: TGCGCCAGCAGCTTGGCGCGGGGCAGTCCCTACAATGAGCAGTTCTTC.

This clone is classed as medium-sized (0.01 to 0.1%). The genes are TRBV30 and TRBJ1-5; D not certain. This CDR3 is 14 amino acids long. With 3 bases removed from V and 0 bases from J, the gap between germline ends came to 9 bases. Germline V gene lookup returns CDR1 GTSNPN and CDR2 SVGIG (reference sequence). Written as DNA, the CDR3 is TGTGCCTGGAGGTCCCAGGCTAGCAATCAGCCCCAGCATTTT. Protein product: CAWRSQASNQPQHF.

V usage is TRBV6-5 and J usage is TRBJ2-5, with a weak D call TRBD2 (6 bases). The germline CDR1 and CDR2 sequences are MNHEY and SVGAGI. Deletions cut 4 bases from V and 1 base from J, with 13 bases between. This CDR3 has 15 amino acids. CDR3 amino acids: CASSLGGAPQETQYF. CDR3 DNA sequence: TGTGCCAGCAGTTTGGGGGGAGCCCCCCAAGAGACCCAGTACTTC.

The rearrangement links TRBV6-4 to TRBJ1-1; D gene ambiguous. Trimming cost V 2 bases and J 3 bases, with 7 bases left between them. This CDR3 region has 13 residues. Germline V gives CDR1 MRHNA, CDR2 SNTAGT. The CDR3 spells CASSDRADTEAFF. The DNA for the CDR3 is TGTGCCAGCAGTGACAGAGCGGACACTGAAGCTTTCTTT.

This chain connects TRBV27 to TRBJ1-2; 7 nucleotides align to TRBD1. Germline CDR1 and CDR2: MNHEY and SMNVEV (reference sequence). The V gene end was trimmed by 4 bases and the J gene end by 4 bases; junction bases not matched to a gene: 3. There are 13 residues in the CDR3. The CDR3 sequence: CASSYGTAYGYTF. CDR3 in DNA: TGTGCCAGCAGTTACGGGACAGCCTATGGCTACACCTTC.

V and J are TRBV5-1 and TRBJ2-7, with 7 bases aligning to TRBD1. The CDR3 loop spans 14 amino acids. The germline gives CDR1 SGHRS, CDR2 YFSETQ. V trimming: 4 bases; J trimming: 3 bases; junction bases outside the gene matches: 7. The CDR3 sequence: CASSPEGTVYEQYF. The DNA of the CDR3 is TGCGCCAGCAGCCCCGAAGGGACAGTCTACGAGCAGTACTTC.

The chain joins TRBV5-4 to TRBJ2-3, with TRBD2 matching over 11 bases. The V segment lost 5 bases and the J segment 8 bases; nucleotides outside the gene matches: 1. There are 12 residues in the CDR3. Germline-derived CDR1 and CDR2 are SGHNT and YYREEE (reference sequence). The CDR3 coding sequence is TGTGCCAGCAGGCTAGCGGGGGGTACGCAGTATTTT. Its protein product is CASRLAGGTQYF.